A selection of T cell receptor beta chains follows, all from one sample in a study of blood T cell repertoires in COVID-19. Assay used: immunoSEQ multiplex PCR; TCRdb lists only in-frame clones, some missing. The repertoire holds 120,000 or so clones, with around 89% as singletons. The material sequenced was peripheral blood. Source of these receptors: a woman aged 55-69 years with COVID-19, enrolled during active disease. CDR3s include the opening cysteine and the closing phenylalanine or tryptophan. Each record gives: clone size, V gene, D gene, J gene, CDR3 protein, CDR3 DNA. A D gene is named only where the DNA matches it firmly. Clone size appears in some rows only: once, few, many, or a class for an expanded clone.

size: .; V: TRBV11-3; D: TRBD2; J: TRBJ2-2; CDR3: CASSSRGGAGTGELFF; DNA: TGTGCCAGCAGCTCCCGCGGGGGGGCAGGCACCGGGGAGCTGTTTTTT
size: .; V: TRBV9; D: .; J: TRBJ2-5; CDR3: CASSGGETQYF; DNA: TGTGCCAGCAGCGGCGGGGAGACCCAGTACTTC
size: .; V: TRBV7-3; D: .; J: TRBJ2-4; CDR3: CASSLGTSRNIQYF; DNA: TGTGCCAGCAGCTTAGGTACTAGCCGGAACATTCAGTACTTC
size: .; V: TRBV4-3; D: .; J: TRBJ2-6; CDR3: CASSAEPGFRPTGANVLTF; DNA: TGCGCCAGCAGCGCCGAACCAGGGTTTCGTCCCACTGGGGCCAACGTCCTGACTTTC
size: .; V: TRBV2; D: .; J: TRBJ1-4; CDR3: CASTQQGREKLFF; DNA: TGTGCCAGCACGCAACAGGGTCGGGAAAAACTGTTTTTT
size: .; V: TRBV6-5; D: TRBD1; J: TRBJ2-2; CDR3: CASRGQGSTGELFF; DNA: TGTGCCAGCAGGGGACAGGGGAGCACCGGGGAGCTGTTTTTT
size: .; V: TRBV5-6; D: TRBD1; J: TRBJ2-1; CDR3: CASSRNRGSSYNEQFF; DNA: TGTGCCAGCAGCCGAAACAGGGGTAGCTCCTACAATGAGCAGTTCTTC
size: .; V: TRBV30; D: TRBD1; J: TRBJ1-6; CDR3: CAWAGTVNSPLHF; DNA: TGTGCCTGGGCGGGGACAGTTAATTCACCCCTCCACTTT
size: once; V: TRBV5-4; D: TRBD1; J: TRBJ1-1; CDR3: CASSPEPDRVTEAFF; DNA: TGTGCCAGCAGCCCAGAACCAGACAGGGTCACTGAAGCTTTCTTT
size: .; V: TRBV19; D: TRBD2; J: TRBJ2-4; CDR3: CASSIEWAGDNIQYF; DNA: TGTGCCAGTAGTATAGAGTGGGCGGGGGATAACATTCAGTACTTC
size: .; V: TRBV6-6; D: TRBD1; J: TRBJ2-3; CDR3: CASSYSRDRGRGTQYF; DNA: TGTGCCAGCAGTTACTCTAGGGACAGGGGCCGGGGTACGCAGTATTTT
size: .; V: TRBV14; D: .; J: TRBJ1-3; CDR3: CASSQAQGPGNTIYF; DNA: TGTGCCAGCAGCCAAGCCCAGGGTCCTGGAAACACCATATATTTT
size: .; V: TRBV6-2/TRBV6-3; D: TRBD2; J: TRBJ2-1; CDR3: CASSYEAGGYNEQFF; DNA: TGTGCCAGCAGTTACGAAGCGGGGGGTTACAATGAGCAGTTCTTC
size: .; V: TRBV7-8; D: TRBD1; J: TRBJ2-2; CDR3: CASSFRGRTGELFF; DNA: TGTGCCAGCAGCTTCAGGGGGCGAACCGGGGAGCTGTTTTTT
size: .; V: TRBV11-2; D: .; J: TRBJ2-7; CDR3: CASSLVGGVYEQYF; DNA: TGTGCCAGCAGCTTAGTAGGAGGGGTCTACGAGCAGTACTTC
size: .; V: TRBV7-2; D: TRBD1; J: TRBJ1-1; CDR3: CASSLVGQPTEAFF; DNA: TGTGCCAGCAGCTTAGTGGGACAGCCCACTGAAGCTTTCTTT
size: .; V: TRBV4-1; D: TRBD1; J: TRBJ2-7; CDR3: CASSHGQGAGDEQYF; DNA: TGCGCCAGCAGCCATGGACAGGGGGCAGGGGACGAGCAGTACTTC
size: .; V: TRBV5-4; D: TRBD1; J: TRBJ2-7; CDR3: CASSKPGQGVYEQYF; DNA: TGTGCCAGCAGCAAGCCGGGACAGGGTGTTTACGAGCAGTACTTC
size: .; V: TRBV4-3; D: TRBD2; J: TRBJ2-1; CDR3: CASSPLASGGGDEQFF; DNA: TGCGCCAGCAGCCCCCTGGCTAGCGGGGGGGGAGATGAGCAGTTCTTC
size: .; V: TRBV5-6; D: TRBD1; J: TRBJ1-1; CDR3: CASSLMGQEAHEAFF; DNA: TGTGCCAGCAGCTTGATGGGACAGGAAGCCCATGAAGCTTTCTTT
size: few; V: TRBV7-8; D: .; J: TRBJ1-2; CDR3: CASSLGALSNYGYTF; DNA: TGTGCCAGCAGCTTGGGAGCCTTATCTAACTATGGCTACACCTTC
size: .; V: TRBV19; D: .; J: TRBJ1-1; CDR3: CASRGPGHLSRAFF; DNA: TGTGCCAGTAGGGGACCGGGACATTTGAGTAGAGCTTTCTTT
size: once; V: TRBV5-1; D: .; J: TRBJ2-7; CDR3: CASSLETSRPAEQYF; DNA: TGCGCCAGCAGCTTGGAGACCTCTAGACCCGCCGAGCAGTACTTC
size: .; V: TRBV11-2; D: TRBD2; J: TRBJ2-3; CDR3: CASSLGLAGLSTDTQYF; DNA: TGTGCCAGCAGTCTCGGACTAGCGGGTTTGAGCACAGATACGCAGTATTTT
size: .; V: TRBV10-3; D: .; J: TRBJ2-1; CDR3: CAITQGLNSYNEQFF; DNA: TGTGCCATCACCCAGGGACTTAACTCCTACAATGAGCAGTTCTTC
size: .; V: TRBV6-4; D: TRBD1; J: TRBJ1-1; CDR3: CASSKTGGDTEAFF; DNA: TGTGCCAGCAGTAAGACAGGGGGCGACACTGAAGCTTTCTTT
size: .; V: TRBV30; D: TRBD1; J: TRBJ1-2; CDR3: CAWPTPGQGFGYTF; DNA: TGTGCCTGGCCAACTCCGGGACAGGGGTTCGGCTACACCTTC
size: .; V: TRBV5-1; D: TRBD1; J: TRBJ2-7; CDR3: CASSLGDRGEQYF; DNA: TGCGCCAGCAGCTTAGGAGACAGGGGCGAGCAGTACTTC
size: .; V: TRBV20-1; D: .; J: TRBJ1-2; CDR3: CSAPFYGYTF; DNA: TGCAGTGCCCCCTTCTATGGCTACACCTTC
size: .; V: TRBV30; D: .; J: TRBJ1-4; CDR3: CARGRVGEKLFF; DNA: TGTGCCCGAGGCAGGGTCGGTGAAAAACTGTTTTTT
size: .; V: TRBV7-2; D: .; J: TRBJ2-2; CDR3: CASSLVAVGELFF; DNA: TGTGCCAGCAGCTTAGTGGCGGTCGGGGAGCTGTTTTTT
size: .; V: TRBV11-1; D: TRBD1; J: TRBJ1-2; CDR3: CASSVGTGNSGYTF; DNA: TGTGCCAGCAGCGTCGGGACAGGAAATTCTGGCTACACCTTC
size: .; V: TRBV24-1; D: TRBD1; J: TRBJ1-2; CDR3: CATRAPQDRRYYGYTF; DNA: TGTGCCACCAGGGCCCCTCAGGACAGGAGGTACTATGGCTACACCTTC
size: once; V: TRBV19; D: TRBD1; J: TRBJ1-5; CDR3: CASSSQGGIQPQHF; DNA: TGTGCCAGTAGTTCACAGGGGGGAATACAGCCCCAGCATTTT
size: .; V: TRBV11-3; D: TRBD1; J: TRBJ1-1; CDR3: CASSPGGTEAFF; DNA: TGTGCCAGCAGCCCAGGGGGAACTGAAGCTTTCTTT
size: .; V: TRBV3-1/TRBV3-2; D: .; J: TRBJ2-7; CDR3: CASSTLAGSYEQYF; DNA: TGTGCCAGCAGCACCCTCGCGGGCTCCTACGAGCAGTACTTC
size: .; V: TRBV4-1; D: .; J: TRBJ1-1; CDR3: CASSQDEPRGTEAFF; DNA: TGCGCCAGCAGCCAAGATGAGCCGCGGGGGACTGAAGCTTTCTTT
size: .; V: TRBV19; D: .; J: TRBJ1-4; CDR3: CASSISGGWTNEKLFF; DNA: TGTGCCAGTAGTATTAGTGGAGGGTGGACTAATGAAAAACTGTTTTTT
size: .; V: TRBV6-2/TRBV6-3; D: .; J: TRBJ1-5; CDR3: CASSTDRETPQHF; DNA: TGTGCCAGCAGCACAGACCGGGAAACGCCCCAGCATTTT
size: .; V: TRBV12-3/TRBV12-4; D: TRBD1; J: TRBJ1-2; CDR3: CASSGQGDGYTF; DNA: TGTGCCAGCAGCGGACAGGGTGATGGCTACACCTTC
size: .; V: TRBV11-2; D: .; J: TRBJ1-1; CDR3: CASSPTAYTEAFF; DNA: TGTGCCAGCAGTCCTACAGCCTACACTGAAGCTTTCTTT
size: .; V: TRBV7-9; D: .; J: TRBJ1-2; CDR3: CASSTRTPKTEGHGYTF; DNA: TGTGCCAGCAGCACTAGGACCCCCAAAACAGAGGGCCATGGCTACACCTTC
size: .; V: TRBV30; D: .; J: TRBJ1-2; CDR3: CAWRFGGYGYTF; DNA: TGTGCCTGGAGGTTTGGAGGCTATGGCTACACCTTC
size: .; V: TRBV4-2; D: TRBD2; J: TRBJ2-3; CDR3: CASSPKASGGSDTQYF; DNA: TGTGCCAGCAGCCCAAAAGCTAGCGGGGGGTCTGATACGCAGTATTTT
size: .; V: TRBV7-2; D: TRBD2; J: TRBJ2-1; CDR3: CASSPSGGASHEQFF; DNA: TGTGCCAGCAGCCCAAGCGGGGGGGCCTCCCATGAGCAGTTCTTC
size: few; V: TRBV18; D: TRBD2; J: TRBJ2-3; CDR3: CASPSTSSTSTDTQYF; DNA: TGTGCCAGCCCCTCGACTAGCAGCACTAGCACAGATACGCAGTATTTT
size: .; V: TRBV4-2; D: TRBD2; J: TRBJ2-7; CDR3: CASSSQDSGGLRFYEQYF; DNA: TGTGCCAGCAGCTCGCAGGATAGCGGGGGGCTGAGATTCTACGAGCAGTACTTC
size: .; V: TRBV30; D: .; J: TRBJ1-6; CDR3: CAWDLSSYNSPLHF; DNA: TGTGCCTGGGATCTAAGCTCCTATAATTCACCCCTCCACTTT
size: few; V: TRBV7-9; D: .; J: TRBJ2-3; CDR3: CASSPTDTQYF; DNA: TGTGCCAGCAGCCCGACAGATACGCAGTATTTT
size: .; V: TRBV7-2; D: .; J: TRBJ1-5; CDR3: CASSLAPGPDNQPQHF; DNA: TGTGCCAGCAGCTTAGCGCCAGGTCCGGACAATCAGCCCCAGCATTTT
size: .; V: TRBV19; D: .; J: TRBJ1-5; CDR3: CASSIANQPQHF; DNA: TGTGCCAGTAGTATAGCAAATCAGCCCCAGCATTTT
size: .; V: TRBV4-3; D: .; J: TRBJ1-4; CDR3: CASSQDLAGGGEKLFF; DNA: TGCGCCAGCAGCCAAGATTTAGCCGGGGGTGGTGAAAAACTGTTTTTT
size: few; V: TRBV5-1; D: .; J: TRBJ1-1; CDR3: CASSLDGASEAFF; DNA: TGCGCCAGCAGCTTGGATGGGGCTTCTGAAGCTTTCTTT
size: .; V: TRBV10-3; D: TRBD1; J: TRBJ1-2; CDR3: CAISAGQTYGYTF; DNA: TGTGCCATCAGTGCGGGACAGACCTATGGCTACACCTTC
size: .; V: TRBV3-1/TRBV3-2; D: .; J: TRBJ1-3; CDR3: CASSQDSGEGNTIYF; DNA: TGTGCCAGCAGCCAAGATTCAGGGGAAGGAAACACCATATATTTT